This T cell receptor beta chain emerged from a study of cytotoxic CD8 clonotypes in ibrutinib-treated CLL. Study outcomes and limitations: Clonality rose at ibrutinib response and fell back toward baseline at progression. Age-matched healthy donor levels were exceeded by baseline clonality, which tracked circulating CD8+ T-cell counts.

The assay was immunoSEQ multiplex PCR, and TCRdb's table has in-frame clones only and misses some. Seen here are some 200,000 clones, about four fifths observed once, and the top ten hold more than 9.5%. Germline lookup yields CDR1 LNHDA and CDR2 SQIVND (reference sequence). The germline V and J ends were trimmed by 3 bases and 5 bases, with 16 bases remaining between them. The CDR3 runs 15 residues. A note on this clone: Its antigen is not known.

Sequenced here: PBMCs, sampled after 12 months of ibrutinib treatment. This chain uses TRBV19 with TRBJ1-1; D is ambiguous. This sequence was found in a human donor with chronic lymphocytic leukemia. CDR3 nucleotide sequence: TGTGCCAGTAGTATTGGGCGGGAGGGTCGGACTGAAGCTTTCTTT. It is translated as CASSIGREGRTEAFF.